This TCR beta chain was documented in a study of blood T cell repertoires in COVID-19. In the original workflow: Nucleated cell number was recorded as an estimate derived from reference gene primer amplification. Using immunoSEQ multiplex PCR, the repertoire was profiled, and TCRdb retains in-frame clones only, with some absent. V, J and clone size were drawn from that table, and D and trimming were deduced from the DNA. The sample carries a few hundred thousand clones, 91% recorded once. The CDR3 covers 15 residues. Trimming took 4 bases from V and 5 from J, leaving 17 bases between them. CDR1 MDHEN and CDR2 SYDVKM come from the germline V gene. Study members were between 18 and 89 years old and lived in some 26 US regions.

This clonotype originated in a human donor in a cohort exposed to, infected with or recovered from COVID-19 (not recorded which). The donor label of this sample is uncertain. Sequenced input: PBMCs or T cells enriched from blood (not recorded which). The gene calls are TRBV28 and TRBJ1-2; a possible D gene is TRBD1 (6 bases). The CDR3 sequence is CASSWGGGGRYGYTF. The CDR3 DNA follows: TGTGCCAGCAGTTGGGGCGGCGGGGGGCGGTATGGCTACACCTTC.